This T cell receptor (beta chain) was recorded in a study of human T cells and chemical hapten exposure. Turning to the study itself: Skin of the upper inner arm, 2 cm by 2 cm, received 2% DPC for sensitization. Patch tests delivered 0.01% DPC to the upper back and were evaluated at 6 days.

The study's library attached unique molecular identifiers to single cDNA molecules. TCRdb re-analysed the RACE reads in MiXCR, keeping a single row per CDR3 protein. Among about 71,000 distinct CDR3 sequences listed, 11% were seen once. Documented time point: patch test 3, about 24 weeks after DPC sensitization. The treatment was: therapeutic diphenylcyclopropenone sensitization with weekly scalp DPC. A note on this clonotype: A much larger clone is a single base away; this may be a read error.

The CDR3 has 17 residues. V shed 0 bases, J shed 3 bases, and the junction held 10 bases outside the gene matches. Germline CDR1 reads LGHDT; CDR2 reads YNNKEL (reference sequence). Specimen: whole blood, collected in connection with sensitization to the hapten diphenylcyclopropenone (DPC). This clonotype was obtained from a woman aged 45-65 years with alopecia areata. Some clones in this sample may be carry-over from other donors' samples. V and J are TRBV3-1 and TRBJ2-5, with 7 bases identical to TRBD2. The CDR3 DNA is TGTGCCAGCAGCCAAGATTTGAGGGAAGCGGGAAAAGAGACCCAGTACTTC. Translation: CASSQDLREAGKETQYF.